The entry below gives a single T cell receptor (beta chain) sequence along with its context. V shed 3 bases and J shed 1 base, with 10 bases lying between them. The CDR3 has 15 residues. Germline V lookup: CDR1 MGHRA, CDR2 YSYEKL. Next came a second PCR, run for about 6 to 11 cycles, which used a sample-barcoded 5' primer along with a J-beta primer mix. Each CDR3 protein is one row after TCRdb ran MiXCR on the 5' RACE reads. The sample holds 1,300,000 or so distinct CDR3 sequences; approximately 59% are singletons and the top ten take about 6.3%. The sample originates from a study of blood T cells in healthy people across ages.

Sequenced sample: blood. The gene calls are TRBV4-1 and TRBJ2-1; D possibly corresponds to TRBD2 (5 bases). The receptor's source is a man aged 18 to 29 in good health. CDR3 sequence (DNA): TGCGCCAGCAGCCAGATAGCGCTTTCCTACAATGAGCAGTTCTTC. This sequence encodes CASSQIALSYNEQFF.